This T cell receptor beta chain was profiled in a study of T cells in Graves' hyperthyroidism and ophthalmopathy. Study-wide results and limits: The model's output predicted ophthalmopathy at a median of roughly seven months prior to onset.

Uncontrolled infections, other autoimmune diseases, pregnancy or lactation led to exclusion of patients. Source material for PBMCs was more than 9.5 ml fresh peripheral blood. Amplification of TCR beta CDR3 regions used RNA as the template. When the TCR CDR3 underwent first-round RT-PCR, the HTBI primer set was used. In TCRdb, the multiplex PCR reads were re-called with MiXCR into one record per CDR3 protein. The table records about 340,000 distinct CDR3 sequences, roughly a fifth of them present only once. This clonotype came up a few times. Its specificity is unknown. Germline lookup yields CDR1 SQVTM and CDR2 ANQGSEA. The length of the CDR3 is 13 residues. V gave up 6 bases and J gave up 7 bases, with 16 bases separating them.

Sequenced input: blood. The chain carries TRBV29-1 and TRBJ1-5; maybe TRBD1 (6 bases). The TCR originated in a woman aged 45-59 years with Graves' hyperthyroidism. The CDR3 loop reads CSVIQGRGQPQHF. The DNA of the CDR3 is TGCAGCGTGATACAGGGCCGCGGGCAGCCCCAGCATTTT.